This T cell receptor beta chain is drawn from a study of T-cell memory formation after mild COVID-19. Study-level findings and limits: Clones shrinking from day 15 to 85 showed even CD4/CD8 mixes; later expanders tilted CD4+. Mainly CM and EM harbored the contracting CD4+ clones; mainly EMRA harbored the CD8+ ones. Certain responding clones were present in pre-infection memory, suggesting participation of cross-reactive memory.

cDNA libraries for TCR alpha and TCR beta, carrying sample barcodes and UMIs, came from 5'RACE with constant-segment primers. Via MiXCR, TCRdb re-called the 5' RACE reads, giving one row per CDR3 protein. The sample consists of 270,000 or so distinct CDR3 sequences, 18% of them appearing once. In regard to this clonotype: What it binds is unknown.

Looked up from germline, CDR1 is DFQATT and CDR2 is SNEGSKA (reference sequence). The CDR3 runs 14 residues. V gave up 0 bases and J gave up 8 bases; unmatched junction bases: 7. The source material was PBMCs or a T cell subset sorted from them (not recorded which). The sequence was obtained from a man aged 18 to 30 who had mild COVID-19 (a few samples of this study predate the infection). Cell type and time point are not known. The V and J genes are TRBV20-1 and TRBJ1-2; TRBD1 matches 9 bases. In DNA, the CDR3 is TGCAGTGCTAGAGATATACAGGGGGCAGAAGGCTACACCTTC. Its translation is CSARDIQGAEGYTF.